The 6 T cell receptor beta chains below all came from one sample that was sequenced in a study of blood T cell repertoires in COVID-19. The protocol was immunoSEQ multiplex PCR, while the TCRdb copy is restricted to in-frame clones and leaves out a portion. Among about 240,000 clones, roughly 80% were seen once, and the ten largest hold about 4.8%. Material: peripheral blood. The receptors stem from a woman aged 70-85 years with acute or convalescent COVID-19.

The rearrangement joins TRBV29-1 to TRBJ1-1, with 9 bases matching TRBD1. J was trimmed by 5 bases and V by 3 bases; bases with no gene match: 4. The CDR3 is 13 amino acids. Germline-derived CDR1 and CDR2 are SQVTM and ANQGSEA. Here the CDR3 reads CSVEGTGRTEAFF. Written as DNA, the CDR3 is TGCAGCGTTGAGGGGACAGGGCGGACTGAAGCTTTCTTT.

This clone was detected a few times. The chain employs TRBV5-1 and TRBJ1-5; TRBD1 matches 9 bases. CDR3 length: 15 residues. J gave up 4 bases and V 0 bases, and 2 bases lay outside the gene matches. The germline CDR1 and CDR2 sequences are SGHRS and YFSETQ. CDR3 in DNA: TGCGCCAGCAGCTTGGGCGGGACAGGGAATCAGCCCCAGCATTTT. Translating it yields CASSLGGTGNQPQHF.

This clone turned up a few times. This chain connects TRBV5-4 to TRBJ1-1; TRBD1 might be the D (5 bases). CDR1 is SGHNT and CDR2 is YYREEE in the germline V gene (reference sequence). This CDR3 is built from 15 residues. The ends were cut back, 4 bases at V and 1 base at J, with 14 bases in the middle. The CDR3 region is CASSPGTAGNTEAFF. The CDR3 DNA follows: TGTGCCAGCAGCCCAGGGACTGCCGGGAACACTGAAGCTTTCTTT.

This chain uses TRBV7-2 with TRBJ2-3, with D tentatively TRBD2 (5 bases). There are 15 residues in the CDR3. Per the germline V gene, CDR1 is SGHTA and CDR2 is FQGNSA. Trimming pared 2 bases from V and 5 bases from J, leaving 14 bases between. The CDR3 is CASSLFTTAGDTQYF. DNA of the CDR3: TGTGCCAGCAGCTTATTCACAACCGCGGGAGATACGCAGTATTTT.

As DNA, the CDR3 is TGTGCCAGCAGTTTATCCTTGCAGGGCGGCTACACCTTC. It specifies CASSLSLQGGYTF. The rearrangement uses TRBV28 and TRBJ1-2; D might be TRBD1 (5 bases). Germline V CDR1 and CDR2: MDHEN, SYDVKM. Trimming pared 1 base from V and 8 bases from J, leaving 11 bases between. The CDR3 sequence is 13 residues long.

In DNA, the CDR3 is TGTGCCAGCAGTCTAATCCGGGACACTGGAAACACCATATATTTT. This translates into CASSLIRDTGNTIYF. The rearrangement joins TRBV6-5 to TRBJ1-3, with a possible D match to TRBD1 (6 bases). The V gene lost 5 bases and the J gene lost 2 bases, with 13 bases spanning the gap. Germline-derived CDR1 and CDR2 are MNHEY and SVGAGI. The CDR3 consists of 15 residues.